This paragraph covers one T cell receptor (beta chain) sequence. Trimming cost V 3 bases and J 9 bases, with 12 bases left between them. There are 13 residues in the CDR3. Germline CDR1 is KGHSH and CDR2 is LQKENI. The source of the sample is a study of blood T cell repertoires in COVID-19. Study information: The samples span acute and convalescent COVID-19 from the United States, Italy and Spain. The analysed material was cDNA or gDNA that came from T cells, B-cell-depleted T cells, or PBMCs.

Source study methods: By means of reference gene primer amplification, nucleated cell counts were estimated. Data came from immunoSEQ multiplex PCR; TCRdb stores just in-frame clones and leaves some out. The V and J calls and clone size are taken from that table; D and trimming were inferred from the DNA. The table includes around 230,000 clones, 83% detected once. This sequence joins TRBV18 and TRBJ2-1; D unclear. The sequenced material came from peripheral blood. The source is a woman in her thirties or forties with active or convalescent COVID-19. CDR3 loop: CASSPPPGAEQFF. CDR3 coding DNA: TGTGCCAGCTCACCTCCACCTGGAGCTGAGCAGTTCTTC.